The 2 T cell receptor beta chains presented below share a single source sample, sequenced in a study of Tregs in tolerant kidney transplant recipients. The repertoire was sequenced with immunoSEQ multiplex PCR; TCRdb's copy has only in-frame clones and lacks some. The sample records 69,000 or so clones, roughly nine tenths being singletons. The material sequenced was CD4+ T cells from blood, taken before the transplant. These receptors came from a human donor who received a combined kidney and bone marrow transplant.

The chain is built from TRBV10-3 and TRBJ2-7, with TRBD2 as a possible D gene (6 bases). V was clipped by 4 bases and J by 3 bases, with 13 bases between them. The CDR3 consists of 14 residues. Per the germline V gene, CDR1 is ENHRY and CDR2 is SYGVKD. The CDR3 region has the DNA TGTGCCATCAGTGTGGGACTGGGGAGCTACGAGCAGTACTTC. It codes for CAISVGLGSYEQYF.

V is TRBV29-1 and J is TRBJ2-1, with D perhaps TRBD1 (6 bases). This CDR3 is built from 15 residues. Between the trimmed V and J ends, which lost 3 bases and 5 bases, there was a span of 17 bases. Germline V lookup: CDR1 SQVTM, CDR2 ANQGSEA. CDR3 nucleotide sequence: TGCAGCGTTGACCCAGGACAGAAAAGTAACAATGAGCAGTTCTTC. Its translation is CSVDPGQKSNNEQFF.